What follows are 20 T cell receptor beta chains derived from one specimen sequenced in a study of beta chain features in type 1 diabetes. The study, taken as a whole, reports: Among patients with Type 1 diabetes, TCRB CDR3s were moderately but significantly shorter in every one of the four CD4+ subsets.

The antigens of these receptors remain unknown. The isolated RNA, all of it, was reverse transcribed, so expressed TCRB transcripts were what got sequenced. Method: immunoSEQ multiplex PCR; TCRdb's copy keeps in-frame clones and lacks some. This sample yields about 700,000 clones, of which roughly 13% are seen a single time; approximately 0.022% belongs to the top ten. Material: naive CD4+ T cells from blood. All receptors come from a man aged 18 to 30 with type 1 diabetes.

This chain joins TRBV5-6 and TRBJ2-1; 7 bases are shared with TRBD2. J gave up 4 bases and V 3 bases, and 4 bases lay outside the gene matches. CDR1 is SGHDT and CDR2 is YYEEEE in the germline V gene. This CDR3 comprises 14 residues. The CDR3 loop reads CASSSVRGYNEQFF. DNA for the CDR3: TGTGCCAGCAGCTCAGTGCGGGGGTACAATGAGCAGTTCTTC.

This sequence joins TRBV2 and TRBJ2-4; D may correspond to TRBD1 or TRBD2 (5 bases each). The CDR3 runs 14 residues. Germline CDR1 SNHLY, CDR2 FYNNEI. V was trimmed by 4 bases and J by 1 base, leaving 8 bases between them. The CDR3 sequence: CASSGGSAKNIQYF. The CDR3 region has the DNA TGTGCCAGCAGTGGGGGGTCGGCCAAAAACATTCAGTACTTC.

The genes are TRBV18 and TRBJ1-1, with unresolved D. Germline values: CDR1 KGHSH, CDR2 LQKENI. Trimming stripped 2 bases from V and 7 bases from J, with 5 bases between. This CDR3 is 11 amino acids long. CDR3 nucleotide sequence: TGTGCCAGCTCACCAGGTGATGAAGCTTTCTTT. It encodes CASSPGDEAFF.

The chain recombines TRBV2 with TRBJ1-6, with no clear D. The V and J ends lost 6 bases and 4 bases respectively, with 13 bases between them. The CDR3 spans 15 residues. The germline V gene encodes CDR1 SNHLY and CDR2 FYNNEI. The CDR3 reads CASRNRALYNSPLHF. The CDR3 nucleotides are TGTGCCAGCAGGAACCGGGCCCTTTATAATTCACCCCTCCACTTT.

CDR3 sequence reads: CASRALAGGPRDTDTQYF. DNA for the CDR3: TGTGCCTCCAGGGCCCTAGCGGGGGGGCCGAGGGACACAGATACGCAGTATTTT. This chain joins TRBV7-3 and TRBJ2-3, with TRBD2 identical over 12 bases. Trimming took 11 bases from V and 2 from J; bases not matched to a gene: 17. Looked up from germline, CDR1 is SGHTA and CDR2 is FQGTGA. The CDR3 runs to 18 residues.

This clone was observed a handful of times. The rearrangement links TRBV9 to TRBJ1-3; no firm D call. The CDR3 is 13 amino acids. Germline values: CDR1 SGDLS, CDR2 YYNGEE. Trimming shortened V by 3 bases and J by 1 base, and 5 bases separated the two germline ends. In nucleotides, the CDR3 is TGTGCCAGCAGCGCATTTTCTGGAAACACCATATATTTT. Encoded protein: CASSAFSGNTIYF.

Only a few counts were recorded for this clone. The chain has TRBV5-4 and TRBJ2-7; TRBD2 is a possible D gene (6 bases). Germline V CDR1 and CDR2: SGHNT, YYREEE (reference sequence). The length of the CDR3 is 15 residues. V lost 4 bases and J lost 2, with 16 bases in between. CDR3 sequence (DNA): TGTGCCAGCAGCCCTTGGTTGGAGGGGCCCTACGAGCAGTACTTC. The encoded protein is CASSPWLEGPYEQYF. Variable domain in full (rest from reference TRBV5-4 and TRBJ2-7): ETGVTQSPTHLIKTRGQQVTLRCSSQSGHNTVSWYQQALGQGPQFIFQYYREEENGRGNFPPRFSGLQFPNYSSELNVNALELDDSALYLCASSPWLEGPYEQYFGPGTRLTVT.

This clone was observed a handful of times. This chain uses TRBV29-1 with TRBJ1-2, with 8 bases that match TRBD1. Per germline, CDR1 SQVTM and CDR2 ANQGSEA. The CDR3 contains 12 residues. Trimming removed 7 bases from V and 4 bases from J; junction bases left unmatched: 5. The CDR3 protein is CSATGGSYGYTF. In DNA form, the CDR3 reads TGCAGCGCAACAGGGGGATCCTATGGCTACACCTTC.

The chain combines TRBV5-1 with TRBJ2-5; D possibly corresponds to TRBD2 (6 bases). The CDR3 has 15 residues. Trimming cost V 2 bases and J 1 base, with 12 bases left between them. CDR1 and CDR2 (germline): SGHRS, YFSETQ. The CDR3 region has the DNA TGCGCCAGCAGCTTTTCGGGGCGGGGCCAAGAGACCCAGTACTTC. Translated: CASSFSGRGQETQYF. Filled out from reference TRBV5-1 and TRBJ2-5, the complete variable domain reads KAGVTQTPRYLIKTRGQQVTLSCSPISGHRSVSWYQQTPGQGLQFLFEYFSETQRNKGNFPGRFSGRQFSNSRSEMNVSTLELGDSALYLCASSFSGRGQETQYFGPGTRLLVL.

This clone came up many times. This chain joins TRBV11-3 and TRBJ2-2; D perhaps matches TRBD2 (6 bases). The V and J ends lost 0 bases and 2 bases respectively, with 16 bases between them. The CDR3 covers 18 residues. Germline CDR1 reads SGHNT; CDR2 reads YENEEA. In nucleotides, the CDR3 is TGTGCCAGCAGCTTAGAGTATGGTATCGGGGGTAACACCGGGGAGCTGTTTTTT. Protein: CASSLEYGIGGNTGELFF.

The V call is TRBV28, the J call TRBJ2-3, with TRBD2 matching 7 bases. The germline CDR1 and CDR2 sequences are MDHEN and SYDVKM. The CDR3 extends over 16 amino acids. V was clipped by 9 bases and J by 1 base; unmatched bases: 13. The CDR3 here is CASPPSGGGRTDTQYF. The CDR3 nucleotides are TGTGCCAGTCCCCCAAGTGGGGGGGGTCGCACAGATACGCAGTATTTT.

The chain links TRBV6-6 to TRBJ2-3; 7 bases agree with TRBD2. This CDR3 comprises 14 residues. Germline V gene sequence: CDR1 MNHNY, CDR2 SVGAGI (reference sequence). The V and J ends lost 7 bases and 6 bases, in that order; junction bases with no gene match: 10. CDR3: CASIHGGGEDTQYF. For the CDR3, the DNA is TGTGCCAGCATTCACGGTGGGGGGGAGGATACGCAGTATTTT.

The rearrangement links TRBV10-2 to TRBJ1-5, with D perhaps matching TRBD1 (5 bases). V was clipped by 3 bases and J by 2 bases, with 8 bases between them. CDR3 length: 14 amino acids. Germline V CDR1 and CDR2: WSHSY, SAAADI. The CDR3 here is CASSEEGRNQPQHF. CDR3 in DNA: TGCGCCAGCAGTGAAGAGGGACGCAATCAGCCCCAGCATTTT.

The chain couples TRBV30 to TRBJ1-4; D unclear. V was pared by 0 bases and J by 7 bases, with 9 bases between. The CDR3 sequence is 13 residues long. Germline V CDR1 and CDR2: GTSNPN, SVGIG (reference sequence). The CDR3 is CAWSVPSSEKLFF. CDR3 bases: TGTGCCTGGAGTGTACCCAGTAGTGAAAAACTGTTTTTT.

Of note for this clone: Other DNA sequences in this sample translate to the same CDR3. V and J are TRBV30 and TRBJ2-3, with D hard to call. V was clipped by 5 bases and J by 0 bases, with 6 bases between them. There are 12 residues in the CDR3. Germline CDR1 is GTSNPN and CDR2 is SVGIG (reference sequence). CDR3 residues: CAWGVSTDTQYF. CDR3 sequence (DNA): TGTGCCTGGGGGGTAAGCACAGATACGCAGTATTTT.

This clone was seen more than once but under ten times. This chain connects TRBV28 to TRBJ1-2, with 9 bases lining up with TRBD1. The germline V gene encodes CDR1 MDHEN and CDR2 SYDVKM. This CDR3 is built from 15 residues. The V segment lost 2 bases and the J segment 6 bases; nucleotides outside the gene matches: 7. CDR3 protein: CASSLPQGARDGYTF. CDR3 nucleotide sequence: TGTGCCAGCAGTTTACCACAGGGGGCAAGGGATGGCTACACCTTC.

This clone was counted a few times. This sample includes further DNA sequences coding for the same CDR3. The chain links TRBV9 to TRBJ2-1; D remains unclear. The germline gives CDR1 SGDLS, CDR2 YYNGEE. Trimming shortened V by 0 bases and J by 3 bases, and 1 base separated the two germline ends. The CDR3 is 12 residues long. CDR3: CASSVGYNEQFF. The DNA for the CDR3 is TGTGCCAGCAGCGTAGGCTACAATGAGCAGTTCTTC.

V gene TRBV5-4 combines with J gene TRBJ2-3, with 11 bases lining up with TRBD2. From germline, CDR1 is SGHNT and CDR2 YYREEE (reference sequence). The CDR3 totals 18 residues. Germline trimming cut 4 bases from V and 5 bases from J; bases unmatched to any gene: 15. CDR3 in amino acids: CASSRGLSGGAREDTQYF. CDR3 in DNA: TGTGCCAGCAGCCGCGGACTTAGCGGGGGGGCCCGGGAAGATACGCAGTATTTT.

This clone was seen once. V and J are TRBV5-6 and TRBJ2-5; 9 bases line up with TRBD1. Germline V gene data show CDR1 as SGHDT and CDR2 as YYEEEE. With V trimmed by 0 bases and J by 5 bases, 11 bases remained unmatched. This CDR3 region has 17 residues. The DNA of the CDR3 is TGTGCCAGCAGCTTGGCCATGGACAGGGGAAAATTGGAGACCCAGTACTTC. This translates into CASSLAMDRGKLETQYF.

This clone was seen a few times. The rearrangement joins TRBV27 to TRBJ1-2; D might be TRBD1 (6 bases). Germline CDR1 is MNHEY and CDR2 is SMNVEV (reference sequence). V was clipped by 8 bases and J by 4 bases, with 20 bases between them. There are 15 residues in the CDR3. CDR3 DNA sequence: TGTGCCAGCGCCACTAACTCCGCAGGGGCCTATGGCTACACCTTC. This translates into CASATNSAGAYGYTF.